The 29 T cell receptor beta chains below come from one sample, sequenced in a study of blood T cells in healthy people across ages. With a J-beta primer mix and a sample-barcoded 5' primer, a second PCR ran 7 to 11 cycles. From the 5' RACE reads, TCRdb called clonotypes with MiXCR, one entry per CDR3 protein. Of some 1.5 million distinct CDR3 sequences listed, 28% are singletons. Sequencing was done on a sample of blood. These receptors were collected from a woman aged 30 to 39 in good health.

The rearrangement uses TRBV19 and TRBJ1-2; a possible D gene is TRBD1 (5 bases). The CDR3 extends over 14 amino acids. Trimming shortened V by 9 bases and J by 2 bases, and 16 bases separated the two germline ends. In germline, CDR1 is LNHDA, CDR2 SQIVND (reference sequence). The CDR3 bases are TGTGCCAGCCAACTCGACGGGACCAACTATGGCTACACCTTC. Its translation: CASQLDGTNYGYTF.

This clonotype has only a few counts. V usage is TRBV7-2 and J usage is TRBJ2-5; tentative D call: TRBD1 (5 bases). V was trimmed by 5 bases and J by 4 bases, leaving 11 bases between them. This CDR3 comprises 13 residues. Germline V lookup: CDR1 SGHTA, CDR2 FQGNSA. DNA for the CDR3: TGTGCCAGCAGCCCCTTGCAGGGAGAGACCCAGTACTTC. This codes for CASSPLQGETQYF. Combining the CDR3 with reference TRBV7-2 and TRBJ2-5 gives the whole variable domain GAGVSQSPSNKVTEKGKDVELRCDPISGHTALYWYRQSLGQGLEFLIYFQGNSAPDKSGLPSDRFSAERTGGSVSTLTIQRTQQEDSAVYLCASSPLQGETQYFGPGTRLLVL.

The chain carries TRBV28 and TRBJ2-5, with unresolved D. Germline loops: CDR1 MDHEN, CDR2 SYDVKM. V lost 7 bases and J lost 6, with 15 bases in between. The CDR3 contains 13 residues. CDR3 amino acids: CASNSGVTKTQYF. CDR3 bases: TGTGCCAGCAATAGTGGTGTTACCAAGACCCAGTACTTC.

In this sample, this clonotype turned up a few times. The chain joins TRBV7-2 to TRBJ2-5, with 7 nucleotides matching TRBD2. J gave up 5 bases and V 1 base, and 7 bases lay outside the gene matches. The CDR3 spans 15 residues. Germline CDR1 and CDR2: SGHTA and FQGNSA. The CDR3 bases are TGTGCCAGCAGCTTAGAACGCGGGAGATACGAGACCCAGTACTTC. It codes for CASSLERGRYETQYF.

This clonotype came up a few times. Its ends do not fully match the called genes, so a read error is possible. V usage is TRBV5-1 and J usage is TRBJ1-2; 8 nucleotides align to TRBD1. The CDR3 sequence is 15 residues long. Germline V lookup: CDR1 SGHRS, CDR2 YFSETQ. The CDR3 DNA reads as TGCGCCAGCAGCGGATCGGACAGGGTTAACTATGACTACACCTTC. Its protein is CASSGSDRVNYDYTF.

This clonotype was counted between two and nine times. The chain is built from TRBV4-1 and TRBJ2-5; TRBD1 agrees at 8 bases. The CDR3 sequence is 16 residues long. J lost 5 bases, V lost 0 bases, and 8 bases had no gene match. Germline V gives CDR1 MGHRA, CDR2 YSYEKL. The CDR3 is CASSQDTRGRGETQYF. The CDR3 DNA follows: TGCGCCAGCAGCCAAGATACCAGGGGGCGCGGCGAGACCCAGTACTTC.

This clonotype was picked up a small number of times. CDR3 bases: TGTGCCAGCAGCTTAGAAGCCACGAGAAAAGCTTTCTTT. The encoded protein is CASSLEATRKAFF. This chain links TRBV7-2 with TRBJ1-1, with no clear D. The V and J ends lost 1 base and 9 bases respectively, with 12 bases between them. Germline-derived CDR1 and CDR2 are SGHTA and FQGNSA. This CDR3 spans 13 amino acids. The variable domain in full, with the rest retrieved from reference TRBV7-2 and TRBJ1-1, is GAGVSQSPSNKVTEKGKDVELRCDPISGHTALYWYRQSLGQGLEFLIYFQGNSAPDKSGLPSDRFSAERTGGSVSTLTIQRTQQEDSAVYLCASSLEATRKAFFGQGTRLTVV.

The CDR3 protein is CASNRDRGNTEAFF. The CDR3 DNA follows: TGTGCCAGCAACCGGGACAGGGGGAACACTGAAGCTTTCTTT. This rearrangement joins TRBV12-3 or TRBV12-4 to TRBJ1-1; 10 nucleotides match TRBD1. This CDR3 is built from 14 residues. V lost 7 bases, J lost 1 base, and 3 bases stayed unmatched.

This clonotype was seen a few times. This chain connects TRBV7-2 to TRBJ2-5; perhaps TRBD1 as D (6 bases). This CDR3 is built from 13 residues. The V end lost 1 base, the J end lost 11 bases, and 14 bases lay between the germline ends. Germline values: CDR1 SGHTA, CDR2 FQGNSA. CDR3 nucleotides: TGTGCCAGCAGCTTAGTCGGGGACAAGGAGCAGTACTTC. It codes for CASSLVGDKEQYF.

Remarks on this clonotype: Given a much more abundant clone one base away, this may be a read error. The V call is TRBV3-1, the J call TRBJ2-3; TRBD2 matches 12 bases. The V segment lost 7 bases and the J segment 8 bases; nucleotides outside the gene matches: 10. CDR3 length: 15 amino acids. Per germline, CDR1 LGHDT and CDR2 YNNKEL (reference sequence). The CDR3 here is CASKRLAGAAGTQYF. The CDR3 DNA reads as TGTGCCAGCAAACGACTAGCGGGAGCGGCAGGTACGCAGTATTTT.

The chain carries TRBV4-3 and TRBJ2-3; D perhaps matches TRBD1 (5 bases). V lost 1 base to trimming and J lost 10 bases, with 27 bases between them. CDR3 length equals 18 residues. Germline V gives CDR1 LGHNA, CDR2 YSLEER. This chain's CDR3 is CASSQVHRTAELGIPQYF. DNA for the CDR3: TGCGCCAGCAGCCAAGTACACAGGACGGCTGAGCTAGGCATTCCGCAGTATTTT.

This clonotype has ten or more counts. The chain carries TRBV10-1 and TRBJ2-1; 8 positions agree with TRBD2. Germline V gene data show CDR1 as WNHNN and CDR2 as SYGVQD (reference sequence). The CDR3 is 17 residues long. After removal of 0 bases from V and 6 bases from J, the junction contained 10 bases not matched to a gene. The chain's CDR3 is CASSESKPGGPGNEQFF. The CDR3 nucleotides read TGCGCCAGCAGTGAGTCGAAGCCGGGAGGGCCGGGCAATGAGCAGTTCTTC.

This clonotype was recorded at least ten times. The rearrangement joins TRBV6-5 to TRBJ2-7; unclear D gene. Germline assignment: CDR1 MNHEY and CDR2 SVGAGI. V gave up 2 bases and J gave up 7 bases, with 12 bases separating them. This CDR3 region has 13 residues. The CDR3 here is CASSYQLAGEQYF. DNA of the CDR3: TGTGCCAGCAGTTACCAGTTAGCTGGAGAGCAGTACTTC.

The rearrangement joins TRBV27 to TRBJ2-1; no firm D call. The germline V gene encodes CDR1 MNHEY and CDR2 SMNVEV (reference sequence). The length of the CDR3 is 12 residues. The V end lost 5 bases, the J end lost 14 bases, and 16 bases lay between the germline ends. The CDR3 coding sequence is TGTGCCAGCAGTCCAGACAAGGCGCAGGAGTTCTTC. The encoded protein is CASSPDKAQEFF.

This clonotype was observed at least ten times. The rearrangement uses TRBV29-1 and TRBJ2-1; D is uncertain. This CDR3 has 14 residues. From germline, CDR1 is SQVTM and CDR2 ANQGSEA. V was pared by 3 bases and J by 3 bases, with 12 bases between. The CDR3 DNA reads TGCAGCGTTGATTTCCCAAATAGCTACAATGAGCAGTTCTTC. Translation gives CSVDFPNSYNEQFF.

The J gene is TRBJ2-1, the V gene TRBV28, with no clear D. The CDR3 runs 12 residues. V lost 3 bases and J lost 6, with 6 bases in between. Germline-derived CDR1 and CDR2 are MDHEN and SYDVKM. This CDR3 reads CASSFQFNEQFF. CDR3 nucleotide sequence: TGTGCCAGCAGTTTTCAGTTCAATGAGCAGTTCTTC.

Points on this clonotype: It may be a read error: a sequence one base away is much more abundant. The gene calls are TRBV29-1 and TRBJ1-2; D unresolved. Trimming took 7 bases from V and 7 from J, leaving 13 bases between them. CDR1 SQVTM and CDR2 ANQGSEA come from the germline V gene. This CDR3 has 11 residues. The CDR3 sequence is CSATWVLGYTF. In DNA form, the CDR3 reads TGCAGCGCAACCTGGGTGCTTGGCTACACCTTC.

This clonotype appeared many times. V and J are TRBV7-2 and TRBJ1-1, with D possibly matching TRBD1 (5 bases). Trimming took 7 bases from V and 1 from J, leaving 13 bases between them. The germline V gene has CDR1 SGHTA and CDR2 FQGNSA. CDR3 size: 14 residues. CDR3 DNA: TGTGCCAGCAACGACTGGGGGTCGAACACTGAAGCTTTCTTT. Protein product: CASNDWGSNTEAFF.

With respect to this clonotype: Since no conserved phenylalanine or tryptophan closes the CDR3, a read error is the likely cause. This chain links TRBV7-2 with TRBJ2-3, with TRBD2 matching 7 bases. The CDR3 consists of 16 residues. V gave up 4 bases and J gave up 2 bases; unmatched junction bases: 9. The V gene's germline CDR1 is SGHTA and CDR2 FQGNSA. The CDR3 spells CASSSVWRGTTDTQYL. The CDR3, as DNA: TGTGCCAGCAGCTCCGTATGGCGGGGGACCACAGATACGCAGTATCTT.

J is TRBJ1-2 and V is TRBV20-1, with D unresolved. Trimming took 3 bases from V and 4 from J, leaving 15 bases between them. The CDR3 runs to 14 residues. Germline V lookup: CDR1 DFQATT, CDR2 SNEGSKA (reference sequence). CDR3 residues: CSASLVGMGYGYTF. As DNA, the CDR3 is TGCAGTGCTAGCCTCGTGGGCATGGGCTATGGCTACACCTTC.

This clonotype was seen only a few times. DNA of the CDR3: TGTGCCAGTAGTATTCGGGATCAGCCCCAGCATTTT. Translation gives CASSIRDQPQHF. This sequence joins TRBV19 and TRBJ1-5; no clear D. The CDR3 spans 12 residues. V dropped 3 bases and J dropped 5 bases, with 5 bases sitting between them. The germline V gene has CDR1 LNHDA and CDR2 SQIVND (reference sequence).

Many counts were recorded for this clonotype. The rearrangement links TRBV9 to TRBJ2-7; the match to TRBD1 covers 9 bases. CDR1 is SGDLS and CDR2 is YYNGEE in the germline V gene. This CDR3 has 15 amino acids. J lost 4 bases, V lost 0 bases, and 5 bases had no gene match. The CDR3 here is CASSVGSQGAYEQYF. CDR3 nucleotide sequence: TGTGCCAGCAGCGTAGGTTCACAGGGGGCTTACGAGCAGTACTTC. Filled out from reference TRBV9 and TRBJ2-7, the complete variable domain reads DSGVTQTPKHLITATGQRVTLRCSPRSGDLSVYWYQQSLDQGLQFLIQYYNGEERAKGNILERFSAQQFPDLHSELNLSSLELGDSALYFCASSVGSQGAYEQYFGPGTRLTVT.

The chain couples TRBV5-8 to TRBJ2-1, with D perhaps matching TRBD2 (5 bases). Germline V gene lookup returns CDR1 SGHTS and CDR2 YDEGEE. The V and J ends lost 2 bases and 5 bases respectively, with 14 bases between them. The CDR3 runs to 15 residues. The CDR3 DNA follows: TGTGCCAGCAGCTTTAGAGGGCAGTCTCACAATGAGCAGTTCTTC. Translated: CASSFRGQSHNEQFF.

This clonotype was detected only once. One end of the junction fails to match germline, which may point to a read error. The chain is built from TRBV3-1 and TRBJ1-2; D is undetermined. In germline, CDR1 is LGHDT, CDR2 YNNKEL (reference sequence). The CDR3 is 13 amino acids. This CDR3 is CAGSFGLNYGYTF. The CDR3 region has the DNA TGTGCCGGCAGCTTCGGCCTTAACTATGGCTACACCTTC.

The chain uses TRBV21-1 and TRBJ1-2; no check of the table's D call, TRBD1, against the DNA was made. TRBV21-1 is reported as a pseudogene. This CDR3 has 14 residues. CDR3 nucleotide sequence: TGTGCCAGCAGCAAAGAGGGGGAAAACTATGGCTACACCTTC. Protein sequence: CASSKEGENYGYTF.

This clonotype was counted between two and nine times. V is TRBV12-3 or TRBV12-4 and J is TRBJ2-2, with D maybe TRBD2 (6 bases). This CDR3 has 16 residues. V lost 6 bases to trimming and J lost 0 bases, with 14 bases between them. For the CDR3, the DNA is TGTGCCAGCAGCGCGGGACGTATTTCGAACACCGGGGAGCTGTTTTTT. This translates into CASSAGRISNTGELFF.

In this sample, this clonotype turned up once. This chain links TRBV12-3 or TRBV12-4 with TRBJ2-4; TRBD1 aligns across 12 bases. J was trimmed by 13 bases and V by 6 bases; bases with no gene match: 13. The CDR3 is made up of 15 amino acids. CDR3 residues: CASSSGTGGSREQYF. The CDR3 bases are TGTGCCAGCAGCTCCGGGACAGGGGGCTCAAGAGAGCAGTACTTC.

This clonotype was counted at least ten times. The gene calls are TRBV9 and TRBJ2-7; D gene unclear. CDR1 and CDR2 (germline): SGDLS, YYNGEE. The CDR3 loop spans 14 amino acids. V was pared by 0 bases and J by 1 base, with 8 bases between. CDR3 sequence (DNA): TGTGCCAGCAGCGTAGGTGCGGATTCCTACGAGCAGTACTTC. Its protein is CASSVGADSYEQYF.

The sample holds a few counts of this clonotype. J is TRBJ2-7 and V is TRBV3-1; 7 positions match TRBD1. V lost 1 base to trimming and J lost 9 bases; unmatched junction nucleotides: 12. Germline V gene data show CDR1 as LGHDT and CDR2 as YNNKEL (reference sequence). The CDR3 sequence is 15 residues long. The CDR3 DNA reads TGTGCCAGCAGCCAAGGAACAGGGGCTACCCTGGGGCAGTACTTC. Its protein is CASSQGTGATLGQYF.